This section outlines one TCR beta chain sequence together with its context. The data belong to a study of tumor-infiltrating lymphocytes in localized non-small cell lung cancer. The wider study: From each patient, both tumor and uninvolved lung, non-adjacent to tumor, were sampled.

The CDR3 sequence is 17 residues long. Trimming at V came to 4 bases and at J to 4 bases, leaving 13 bases not matched to a gene. Germline V lookup: CDR1 SGHKS, CDR2 YYEKEE (reference sequence). This table comes from immunoSEQ multiplex PCR, and its TCRdb copy is limited to in-frame clones, with some not included. The sample lists fewer than 20,000 clones; over 65% were seen once. Sequenced material: lung tumor tissue. This sequence was found in a human donor with non-small cell lung cancer. This rearrangement joins TRBV5-5 to TRBJ2-5; 10 bases line up with TRBD2. The CDR3 region has the DNA TGTGCCAGCAGCCCCGAGCTAGCGGGGGCTTTACGAGAGACCCAGTACTTC. Protein: CASSPELAGALRETQYF.